This T cell receptor beta chain was recovered during a study of blood T cell repertoires in COVID-19. Turning to the study itself: T cells, B-cell-depleted T cells, or PBMCs provided the cDNA or gDNA that served as material.

Study processing details: Reference gene primer amplification gave estimated nucleated cell counts. Clones were read by immunoSEQ multiplex PCR, and TCRdb kept only the in-frame ones, dropping some. V, J and clone size are taken as reported in that table, and D and trimming were inferred from the DNA itself. The profile shows 30,000 to 40,000 clones, 80% of them singletons. With V trimmed by 3 bases and J by 1 base, 3 bases remained unmatched. The CDR3 sequence is 14 residues long. Germline-derived CDR1 and CDR2 are SGHNT and YYREEE (reference sequence). This chain connects TRBV5-4 to TRBJ1-1; 7 bases align to TRBD1. The clonotype comes from a woman in her seventies with acute or convalescent COVID-19. What was sequenced was peripheral blood. The CDR3 loop reads CASSSPGGNTEAFF. Here the CDR3 DNA reads TGTGCCAGCAGCTCCCCAGGGGGGAACACTGAAGCTTTCTTT. Complete variable domain (other parts from reference TRBV5-4 and TRBJ1-1): ETGVTQSPTHLIKTRGQQVTLRCSSQSGHNTVSWYQQALGQGPQFIFQYYREEENGRGNFPPRFSGLQFPNYSSELNVNALELDDSALYLCASSSPGGNTEAFFGQGTRLTVV.